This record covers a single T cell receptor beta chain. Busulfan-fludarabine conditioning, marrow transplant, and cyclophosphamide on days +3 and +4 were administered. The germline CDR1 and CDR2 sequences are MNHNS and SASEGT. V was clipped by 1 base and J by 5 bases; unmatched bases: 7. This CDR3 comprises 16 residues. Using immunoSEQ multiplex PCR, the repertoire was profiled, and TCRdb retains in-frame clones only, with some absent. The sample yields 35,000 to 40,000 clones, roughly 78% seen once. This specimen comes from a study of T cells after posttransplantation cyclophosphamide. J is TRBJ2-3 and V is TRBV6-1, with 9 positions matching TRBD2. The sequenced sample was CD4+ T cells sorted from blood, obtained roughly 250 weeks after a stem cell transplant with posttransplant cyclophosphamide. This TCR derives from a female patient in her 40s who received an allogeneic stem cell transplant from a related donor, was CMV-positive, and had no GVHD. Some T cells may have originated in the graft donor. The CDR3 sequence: CASSEDWRGGEDTQYF. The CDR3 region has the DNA TGTGCCAGCAGTGAAGATTGGCGGGGGGGCGAAGATACGCAGTATTTT.